This T cell receptor (beta chain) was captured in a study of blood T cell repertoires in COVID-19. Background on the study: From T cells, B-cell-depleted T cells, or PBMCs came the material, which was cDNA or gDNA.

Germline CDR1 reads MRHNA; CDR2 reads SNTAGT. CDR3 length: 13 amino acids. Trimming took 2 bases from V and 9 from J, leaving 11 bases between them. In the original analysis: Reference gene primer amplification in the assay estimated nucleated cell counts. Using immunoSEQ multiplex PCR, the repertoire was profiled, and TCRdb retains in-frame clones only, with some absent. D and trimming were read from the DNA, whereas the V and J calls and clone size are those reported in that table. The sample lists 100,000 or so clones; approximately 86% were seen once. Sample: peripheral blood. This TCR was recovered from a human donor in a cohort sampled during active COVID-19. This chain joins TRBV6-4 and TRBJ2-1; no clear D gene. The CDR3 spells CASSDVDIGEQFF. The CDR3 nucleotides are TGTGCCAGCAGTGACGTCGACATCGGTGAGCAGTTCTTC.